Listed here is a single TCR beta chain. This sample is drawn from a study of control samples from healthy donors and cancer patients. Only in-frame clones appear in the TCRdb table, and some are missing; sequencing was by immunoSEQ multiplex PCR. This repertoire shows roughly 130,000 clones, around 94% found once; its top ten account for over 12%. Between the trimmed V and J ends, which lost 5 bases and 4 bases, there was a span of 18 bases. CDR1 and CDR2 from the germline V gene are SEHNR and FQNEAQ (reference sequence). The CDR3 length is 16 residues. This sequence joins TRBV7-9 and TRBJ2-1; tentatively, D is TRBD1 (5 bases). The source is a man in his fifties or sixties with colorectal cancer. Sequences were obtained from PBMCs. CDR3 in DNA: TGTGCCAGCAGCCCACTCGGACAAGGTACTTACAATGAGCAGTTCTTC. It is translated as CASSPLGQGTYNEQFF.